This T cell receptor beta chain was observed in a study of shared clonotypes between healthy human individuals. This clone was counted a few times. This CDR3 region has 14 residues. Looked up from germline, CDR1 is SGDLS and CDR2 is YYNGEE. V was cut by 0 bases and J by 3 bases, with 7 bases left in between. Sequencing used immunoSEQ multiplex PCR; TCRdb keeps in-frame clones, though not all of them. The sample has about 520,000 clones; 70% to 80% are singletons. The sequenced material came from PBMCs. The TCR comes from a woman in her thirties or forties in good health. Some clones in this sample may be carry-over from other donors' samples. The chain couples TRBV9 to TRBJ1-3; D gene ambiguous. CDR3 sequence reads: CASSVGGNGNTIYF. CDR3 bases: TGTGCCAGCAGCGTAGGGGGAAATGGAAACACCATATATTTT.